This section outlines one T cell receptor (beta chain) sequence together with its context. What it binds is unknown. The whole isolated RNA underwent reverse transcription, so sequencing captured expressed TCRB transcripts. Only in-frame clones appear in the TCRdb table, and some are missing; sequencing was by immunoSEQ multiplex PCR. The sample holds about 290,000 clones; under 8.5% are singletons and the top ten take 1%. This entry comes from a study of beta chain features in type 1 diabetes. Broader study findings: TCRB rearrangement may or may not be influenced by HLA type; here this remained unresolved. Patients and controls would be equally affected if PCR favored shorter templates.

Trimming took 3 bases from V and 6 from J; bases not matched to a gene: 11. The germline gives CDR1 SGDLS, CDR2 YYNGEE. The CDR3 is made up of 17 amino acids. Based on CD45RO/CCR7/CD25/CD127/CD95/CD27, CD4+ regulatory, stem cell-like memory, naive and central memory cells were sorted. Sequencing was done on a sample of central memory CD4+ T cells from blood. The origin of this receptor is a woman between 18 and 29 years old in good health. The chain couples TRBV9 to TRBJ2-7; 14 bases line up with TRBD2. The CDR3 region is CASSAGLGLAGVSEQYF. The CDR3 nucleotides are TGTGCCAGCAGCGCGGGCCTGGGACTAGCGGGAGTGTCCGAGCAGTACTTC.